Presented here are 19 T cell receptor beta chains from one specimen sequenced in a study of human T cells and chemical hapten exposure. MiXCR was run by TCRdb on the RACE reads, yielding one entry per CDR3 protein. Of more than 250,000 distinct CDR3 sequences listed, 7.7% were seen once; the top ten hold 1.2%. Indicated time point: pre-sensitization, week 0. Noted treatment: therapeutic diphenylcyclopropenone sensitization with weekly scalp DPC. This sample comprised whole blood, obtained in connection with sensitization to the hapten diphenylcyclopropenone (DPC). These receptors all come from a young man with alopecia areata. Some clones in this sample may be carry-over from other donors' samples.

Many counts were recorded for this clonotype. The DNA for the CDR3 is TGTGCCAGCAGTTTCTTCTCGGCCGCAGGGGACAGCACCGGGGAGCTGTTTTTT. Translating gives CASSFFSAAGDSTGELFF. The chain carries TRBV12-3 or TRBV12-4 and TRBJ2-2; 7 bases fit TRBD1. V shed 3 bases and J 4 bases; nucleotides not matched to a gene: 14. This CDR3 is built from 18 residues.

This chain connects TRBV6-1 to TRBJ2-4; D is unresolved. From germline, CDR1 is MNHNS and CDR2 SASEGT. This CDR3 is 14 amino acids long. Trimming pared 4 bases from V and 8 bases from J, leaving 15 bases between. CDR3 in amino acids: CASSVGPRYDIQYF. The CDR3 DNA is TGTGCCAGCAGTGTTGGGCCCCGTTACGACATTCAGTACTTC.

There are many counts of this clonotype. The V and J genes are TRBV28 and TRBJ2-7, with TRBD1 matching 10 bases. Germline V gene data show CDR1 as MDHEN and CDR2 as SYDVKM. Losses at the gene ends were 10 bases for V and 5 bases for J; bases not matched to a gene: 8. The CDR3 loop spans 13 amino acids. CDR3 in DNA: TGTGCCACCAAGACAGGGGGCGGGCACGAGCAGTACTTC. This codes for CATKTGGGHEQYF. Full variable domain (missing parts from reference TRBV28 and TRBJ2-7): DVKVTQSSRYLVKRTGEKVFLECVQDMDHENMFWYRQDPGLGLRLIYFSYDVKMKEKGDIPEGYSVSREKKERFSLILESASTNQTSMYLCATKTGGGHEQYFGPGTRLTVT.

The chain has TRBV5-4 and TRBJ2-3; TRBD2 matches at 10 bases. Germline V lookup: CDR1 SGHNT, CDR2 YYREEE (reference sequence). This CDR3 spans 16 amino acids. The J segment lost 4 bases and the V segment lost 4 bases, leaving 9 bases of the junction unmatched. The CDR3 reads CASSHERGGRPDTQYF. The CDR3 DNA is TGTGCCAGCAGCCATGAGCGGGGGGGCCGCCCAGATACGCAGTATTTT.

This clonotype was counted between two and nine times. This chain links TRBV5-1 with TRBJ2-2, with D uncertain. CDR1 is SGHRS, CDR2 YFSETQ, per germline. The V and J ends lost 4 bases and 7 bases respectively, with 14 bases between them. CDR3 length equals 14 residues. CDR3 protein: CASSPQSPSGELFF. DNA of the CDR3: TGCGCCAGCAGCCCACAGAGCCCCAGCGGGGAGCTGTTTTTT.

This chain connects TRBV4-3 to TRBJ1-1; tentative D call: TRBD1 (5 bases). The CDR3 is made up of 15 amino acids. The V gene's germline CDR1 is LGHNA and CDR2 YSLEER. The V and J ends lost 2 bases and 2 bases respectively, with 12 bases between them. The CDR3 nucleotides read TGCGCCAGCAGCCAAAGAAGACAGAGCAACACTGAAGCTTTCTTT. This sequence encodes CASSQRRQSNTEAFF.

The rearrangement links TRBV20-1 to TRBJ1-6; unclear D gene. CDR3 length: 15 residues. The V gene lost 6 bases and the J gene lost 3 bases, with 15 bases spanning the gap. Germline CDR1 and CDR2: DFQATT and SNEGSKA (reference sequence). The CDR3 is CSASVSSDYNSPLHF. The DNA of the CDR3 is TGCAGTGCCAGTGTGAGCTCCGACTATAATTCACCCCTCCACTTT.

This clonotype was detected once. This chain links TRBV2 with TRBJ2-5; D possibly matches TRBD1 or TRBD2 (6 bases each). The V end was cut by 1 base, the J end by 3 bases, with 9 bases between. The CDR3 spans 14 residues. Germline V gives CDR1 SNHLY, CDR2 FYNNEI. CDR3 sequence (DNA): TGTGCCAGCAGTGAAGGGGGGGCCGAAGAGACCCAGTACTTC. Translated, it gives CASSEGGAEETQYF.

This clonotype was seen ten or more times. The chain joins TRBV7-9 to TRBJ2-1; D gene uncertain. The germline V gene has CDR1 SEHNR and CDR2 FQNEAQ (reference sequence). V shed 5 bases and J shed 4 bases, with 6 bases lying between them. This CDR3 comprises 12 residues. For the CDR3, the DNA is TGTGCCAGCAGCCTTGATTACAATGAGCAGTTCTTC. Translated: CASSLDYNEQFF.

This clonotype was seen a handful of times. The chain links TRBV7-2 to TRBJ2-5; the match to TRBD2 covers 8 bases. The CDR3 is 13 amino acids. Losses at the gene ends were 5 bases for V and 3 bases for J; bases not matched to a gene: 2. Germline values: CDR1 SGHTA, CDR2 FQGNSA. This CDR3 reads CASSRSGEETQYF. The CDR3 DNA reads TGTGCCAGCAGCCGTAGCGGGGAAGAGACCCAGTACTTC.

The table lists this clonotype with many counts. The chain uses TRBV12-5 and TRBJ1-1; D ambiguous. CDR1 LGHNT and CDR2 FRNRAP come from the germline V gene. V was clipped by 6 bases and J by 8 bases, with 10 bases between them. The CDR3 sequence is 11 residues long. CDR3 sequence reads: CASGRRSEAFF. CDR3 sequence (DNA): TGTGCTAGTGGGCGACGGTCGGAAGCTTTCTTT.

The J gene is TRBJ2-2, the V gene TRBV2, with 9 positions matching TRBD1. The CDR3 is 16 residues long. After removal of 9 bases from V and 5 bases from J, the junction contained 13 bases not matched to a gene. The germline gives CDR1 SNHLY, CDR2 FYNNEI. CDR3 bases: TGTGCCAGAATCCGGGACAGGGAAGTTGAGACCGGGGAGCTGTTTTTT. This sequence encodes CARIRDREVETGELFF.

The rearrangement joins TRBV21-1 to TRBJ2-7; the table's D call TRBD1 went unverified against the DNA. TRBV21-1 is flagged as a pseudogene. This CDR3 is built from 16 residues. DNA of the CDR3: TGTGCCAACCCCTTCCGGTCAACAGTACCTACCTACGAGCAGTACTTC. Its protein product is CANPFRSTVPTYEQYF.

V and J are TRBV6-6 and TRBJ2-1; 8 nucleotides agree with TRBD1. The CDR3 is 16 residues long. The junction had 3 bases not matched to a gene; V was cut back by 2 bases and J by 0 bases. Germline CDR1 is MNHNY and CDR2 is SVGAGI (reference sequence). CDR3 in DNA: TGTGCCAGCAGTTACCGACAGGGGAGCTCCTACAATGAGCAGTTCTTC. This sequence encodes CASSYRQGSSYNEQFF.

This clonotype came up many times. This chain links TRBV11-1 with TRBJ2-3; no reliable D call. V dropped 2 bases and J dropped 2 bases, with 8 bases sitting between them. Germline CDR1 is SGHAT and CDR2 is FQDESV (reference sequence). The CDR3 is 14 amino acids. CDR3 nucleotides: TGTGCCAGCAGCTTAATAGAGTACACAGATACGCAGTATTTT. Translated: CASSLIEYTDTQYF.

The chain employs TRBV18 and TRBJ2-1, with 8 nucleotides matching TRBD2. This CDR3 region has 16 residues. V lost 6 bases and J lost 8; bases outside the gene matches: 15. CDR1 is KGHSH and CDR2 is LQKENI in the germline V gene. The CDR3 sequence: CASSSRRGERGDEQFF. CDR3 sequence (DNA): TGTGCCAGCTCTTCGAGGCGGGGGGAAAGGGGAGATGAGCAGTTCTTC.

This clonotype has more than one count but fewer than ten. CDR3 region: CASSIGQGRSTDTQYF. DNA for the CDR3: TGTGCCAGCAGCATCGGACAGGGACGAAGCACAGATACGCAGTATTTT. This sequence joins TRBV5-5 and TRBJ2-3, with 8 bases matching TRBD1. The CDR3 loop spans 16 amino acids. Germline values: CDR1 SGHKS, CDR2 YYEKEE (reference sequence). After removal of 4 bases from V and 0 bases from J, the junction contained 7 bases not matched to a gene.

The chain employs TRBV12-3 or TRBV12-4 and TRBJ2-5, with D perhaps given as TRBD1 or TRBD2 (5 bases each). V was trimmed by 4 bases and J by 5 bases, leaving 14 bases between them. The CDR3 totals 14 residues. The CDR3 sequence: CASSYGTALETQYF. CDR3 DNA sequence: TGTGCCAGCAGTTATGGGACGGCGCTCGAGACCCAGTACTTC.

This clonotype was detected only a few times. V usage is TRBV12-3 or TRBV12-4 and J usage is TRBJ2-1; D might be TRBD1 (6 bases). The germline V and J ends were trimmed by 5 bases and 9 bases, with 20 bases remaining between them. CDR3 length: 15 amino acids. CDR3 region: CASSLQGARAAEQFF. DNA of the CDR3: TGTGCCAGCAGTCTACAGGGCGCTCGGGCGGCTGAGCAGTTCTTC.